This record covers a single TCR beta chain. Its specificity is not known. The germline CDR1 and CDR2 sequences are MNHEY and SVGAGI. The CDR3 consists of 13 residues. V shed 8 bases and J shed 4 bases, with 12 bases lying between them. Molecules of cDNA were individually given unique molecular identifiers that were attached to them. TCRdb processed the 5' RACE reads anew with MiXCR; each CDR3 protein has one entry. The data show about 36,000 distinct CDR3 sequences, roughly 6.8% seen once. The data originate from a study of early T cells in non-severe SARS-CoV-2 infection. Background on the study: Chains stayed unpaired after sequencing of bulk RNA from unsorted whole blood.

Study-wide points: A preference for anti-spike CD8 responses marked VDJdb matching, which missed private and CD4 specificities.

The TCR was taken from an adult who was a healthcare worker with PCR-confirmed SARS-CoV-2 infection or an uninfected control (not recorded which). This material consisted of whole blood, taken at baseline. The chain links TRBV6-5 to TRBJ1-5; D gene unclear. The CDR3 loop is CASFDGVNQPQHF. CDR3 in DNA: TGTGCCAGCTTTGATGGGGTGAATCAGCCCCAGCATTTT.